This T cell receptor (beta chain) is from a study of blood T cell repertoires in COVID-19. Study in general: Nucleic acid was either cDNA or gDNA, and it came from T cells, B-cell-depleted T cells, or PBMCs.

Original handling: Amplification from reference gene primers served as the basis for estimated nucleated cell counts. The assay was immunoSEQ multiplex PCR, and TCRdb's table has in-frame clones only and misses some. V, J and clone size reflect that table, while D and trimming were determined from the DNA. The data hold 200,000 to 250,000 clones, with about 86% observed a single time. Germline CDR1 MNHEY, CDR2 SVGAGI. CDR3 length: 15 amino acids. V was cut by 2 bases and J by 0 bases, with 10 bases left in between. The material sequenced was peripheral blood. The origin of this receptor is a woman in her twenties or thirties who had recovered from COVID-19. The J gene is TRBJ1-2, the V gene TRBV6-5; D remains ambiguous. CDR3 nucleotide sequence: TGTGCCAGCAGTTACACCCCGTCAGCTAACTATGGCTACACCTTC. Residues: CASSYTPSANYGYTF.